These 12 T cell receptor beta chains share one sample of origin, sequenced in a study of shared clonotypes between healthy human individuals (dated by TCRdb to the early 2020s). CD8 naive samples were obtained by positive selection for CCR7 among CD45RO-negative cells, yielding a CD45RA+CCR7+ population from which TemRA cells were excluded. The method was the immunoSEQ multiplex PCR assay. TCRdb's version of the immuneACCESS table is confined to in-frame rearrangements and falls short of the full clone set. An unresolved V gene accounts for under half of the shortfall where checked; the remainder is of unknown origin. For this sample the table gives approximately 2,000,000 clones, of which 85% to 95% were detected only once. Jointly, the top ten make up 1.5% to 2% of the sample. Sequencing was performed on naive CD8+ T cells from PBMCs. According to the study, the label for this sample's cell subset or site signals: CD45RA+CCR7+. These receptors came from a man between 18 and 35 years old in good health. Some clones in this sample may be carry-over from other donors' samples.

The chain recombines TRBV9 with TRBJ2-7, with 16 positions matching TRBD2. The J segment lost 5 bases and the V segment lost 3 bases, leaving 5 bases of the junction unmatched. The CDR3 consists of 16 residues. CDR1 and CDR2 (germline): SGDLS, YYNGEE. In nucleotides, the CDR3 is TGTGCCAGCAGCGGAGGGACTAGCGGGAGGGTCAACGAGCAGTACTTC. Translation: CASSGGTSGRVNEQYF.

The chain joins TRBV1 to TRBJ2-7; the D call of TRBD1 is as the table states it, not checked on the DNA. TRBV1 counts as a pseudogene. This CDR3 is 15 amino acids long. The CDR3 bases are TGCACCAGCAGCGACGACAGCCTCGAATCCTACGAGCAGTACTTC. This gives the protein CTSSDDSLESYEQYF.

J is TRBJ1-2 and V is TRBV4-1; 12 bases align to TRBD1. The CDR3 is 15 residues long. Germline V lookup: CDR1 MGHRA, CDR2 YSYEKL. J was trimmed by 5 bases and V by 8 bases; bases with no gene match: 9. The CDR3 sequence: CASAGGQGARYGYTF. The CDR3 region has the DNA TGCGCCAGCGCCGGGGGACAGGGGGCGAGGTATGGCTACACCTTC.

The genes are TRBV13 and TRBJ2-3; D uncertain. Germline V gene lookup returns CDR1 PRHDT and CDR2 FYEKMQ (reference sequence). V was cut by 4 bases and J by 3 bases, with 20 bases left in between. The CDR3 runs to 17 residues. For the CDR3, the DNA is TGTGCCAGCAGCTCTAGTCAGAGTCAGGTGGGGACAGATACGCAGTATTTT. Its protein is CASSSSQSQVGTDTQYF.

V usage is TRBV2 and J usage is TRBJ2-5; 7 bases are a match to TRBD1. V lost 8 bases to trimming and J lost 3 bases; unmatched junction nucleotides: 12. This CDR3 is 15 amino acids long. The germline V gene has CDR1 SNHLY and CDR2 FYNNEI. CDR3 residues: CASRPRGRVKETQYF. The CDR3, as DNA: TGTGCCAGCCGCCCGAGGGGGCGGGTAAAAGAGACCCAGTACTTC.

V is TRBV7-2 and J is TRBJ2-1; D not certain. CDR1 and CDR2 (germline): SGHTA, FQGNSA. The CDR3 is 15 residues long. Deletions cut 0 bases from V and 3 bases from J, with 9 bases between. The CDR3 DNA sequence: TGTGCCAGCAGCTTAGCCCCCGACAACTACAATGAGCAGTTCTTC. Translation: CASSLAPDNYNEQFF.

The J gene is TRBJ2-3, the V gene TRBV19, with D possibly called TRBD1 or TRBD2 (5 bases each). The CDR3 consists of 16 residues. Germline CDR1 reads LNHDA; CDR2 reads SQIVND (reference sequence). Between the trimmed V and J ends, which lost 7 bases and 7 bases, there was a span of 24 bases. CDR3 protein: CASTPFRGASAHTQYF. The CDR3 coding sequence is TGTGCCAGTACCCCCTTTCGAGGGGCCTCGGCGCATACGCAGTATTTT.

The CDR3 nucleotides are TGCGCCAGCTATGCAGGGGGCGCTTCCGAGCAGTACTTC. It yields the protein CASYAGGASEQYF. The gene calls are TRBV5-1 and TRBJ2-7; 8 bases are shared with TRBD1. The ends lost 7 bases at V and 6 bases at J; junction bases unmatched: 9. Germline assignment: CDR1 SGHRS and CDR2 YFSETQ. The CDR3 runs 13 residues. Together with reference TRBV5-1 and TRBJ2-7, the CDR3 gives the full variable domain: KAGVTQTPRYLIKTRGQQVTLSCSPISGHRSVSWYQQTPGQGLQFLFEYFSETQRNKGNFPGRFSGRQFSNSRSEMNVSTLELGDSALYLCASYAGGASEQYFGPGTRLTVT.

The V gene is TRBV15, the J gene TRBJ2-2; D is unresolved. V gave up 3 bases and J gave up 3 bases, with 8 bases separating them. Germline V lookup: CDR1 LNHNV, CDR2 YYDKDF (reference sequence). The CDR3 spans 14 residues. As DNA, the CDR3 is TGTGCCACCAGCAGTCGCAGATACACCGGGGAGCTGTTTTTT. Translating it yields CATSSRRYTGELFF.

The rearrangement joins TRBV15 to TRBJ2-3; a weak D match, TRBD1 (6 bases). Trimming removed 0 bases from V and 0 bases from J, with 22 bases in between. Germline assignment: CDR1 LNHNV and CDR2 YYDKDF (reference sequence). The CDR3 has 20 amino acids. CDR3 residues: CATSREVVRDIQPSTDTQYF. The CDR3 DNA reads TGTGCCACCAGCAGAGAAGTGGTAAGGGACATACAACCTAGCACAGATACGCAGTATTTT.

V and J are TRBV7-2 and TRBJ2-6; no reliable D call. The CDR3 sequence is 17 residues long. Germline CDR1 is SGHTA and CDR2 is FQGNSA. V gave up 5 bases and J gave up 0 bases, with 14 bases separating them. CDR3 region: CASSHPGRTSGANVLTF. The CDR3 bases are TGTGCCAGCAGCCATCCTGGACGGACCTCTGGGGCCAACGTCCTGACTTTC.

The chain is built from TRBV28 and TRBJ2-7, with D tentatively TRBD2 (5 bases). The V and J ends lost 4 bases and 7 bases respectively, with 14 bases between them. The CDR3 extends over 13 amino acids. CDR1 and CDR2 (germline): MDHEN, SYDVKM. The DNA of the CDR3 is TGTGCCAGCAGTTCGGGGTGGGAGTTGGAGCAGTACTTC. Protein sequence: CASSSGWELEQYF.